These 21 T cell receptor beta chains originate from one sample sequenced in a study of technical replicates of blood from several donors. Assay used: immunoSEQ multiplex PCR; TCRdb lists only in-frame clones, some missing. This table holds tens of thousands of clones, more than 95% found once. The specimen was T cells isolated from PBMCs. These receptors were collected from a human donor in good health.

The chain employs TRBV6-6 and TRBJ2-7; 9 nucleotides match TRBD2. CDR1 and CDR2 from the germline V gene are MNHNY and SVGAGI (reference sequence). There are 15 residues in the CDR3. The J segment lost 0 bases and the V segment lost 2 bases, leaving 2 bases of the junction unmatched. For the CDR3, the DNA is TGTGCCAGCAGTTACGGGACTAGCCCCTCCTACGAGCAGTACTTC. Translated: CASSYGTSPSYEQYF.

The rearrangement uses TRBV19 and TRBJ2-7; 8 bases are a match to TRBD1. With 4 bases clipped from V and 3 bases from J, the junction kept 5 bases outside the gene matches. In germline, CDR1 is LNHDA, CDR2 SQIVND (reference sequence). The CDR3 is 14 residues long. The DNA of the CDR3 is TGTGCCAGTAGTACCTCGACAGGGGACTACGAGCAGTACTTC. Residues: CASSTSTGDYEQYF. Full variable domain (rest looked up from reference TRBV19 and TRBJ2-7): DGGITQSPKYLFRKEGQNVTLSCEQNLNHDAMYWYRQDPGQGLRLIYYSQIVNDFQKGDIAEGYSVSREKKESFPLTVTSAQKNPTAFYLCASSTSTGDYEQYFGPGTRLTVT.

The chain combines TRBV5-1 with TRBJ1-5; TRBD1 aligns across 10 bases. The germline V gene has CDR1 SGHRS and CDR2 YFSETQ. This CDR3 is 15 amino acids long. V lost 4 bases, J lost 6 bases, and 7 bases stayed unmatched. The CDR3 protein is CASSPGTGASQPQHF. The CDR3 region has the DNA TGCGCCAGCAGCCCGGGGACAGGGGCTAGTCAGCCCCAGCATTTT.

CDR3: CASSRGGRVDNYGYTF. CDR3 in DNA: TGTGCCAGCAGCCGGGGGGGCAGGGTAGACAACTATGGCTACACCTTC. The chain has TRBV13 and TRBJ1-2; perhaps TRBD1 as D (6 bases). The CDR3 is 16 amino acids. The germline V and J ends were trimmed by 5 bases and 2 bases, with 18 bases remaining between them. CDR1 is PRHDT, CDR2 FYEKMQ, per germline (reference sequence).

The chain combines TRBV7-8 with TRBJ1-1, with a weak D call TRBD1 (5 bases). Germline V gene lookup returns CDR1 SGHVS and CDR2 FQNEAQ. This CDR3 is built from 16 residues. Trimming removed 1 base from V and 10 bases from J, with 22 bases in between. The CDR3 DNA follows: TGTGCCAGCAGCTTAGGCGAGGAGGGGCTCTACTACGGAGCTTTCTTT. This gives the protein CASSLGEEGLYYGAFF.

This rearrangement joins TRBV6-5 to TRBJ2-2; D is possibly TRBD1 (5 bases). CDR1 is MNHEY and CDR2 is SVGAGI in the germline V gene. This CDR3 has 14 amino acids. Between the trimmed V and J ends, which lost 3 bases and 6 bases, there was a span of 11 bases. The CDR3 sequence: CASSYSTDPGELFF. CDR3 coding DNA: TGTGCCAGCAGTTATTCGACAGATCCCGGGGAGCTGTTTTTT.

This chain uses TRBV6-5 with TRBJ1-2; no definite D call. The V gene's germline CDR1 is MNHEY and CDR2 SVGAGI. Trimming removed 4 bases at V and 4 bases at J, with 7 bases between. The CDR3 sequence is 12 residues long. The DNA for the CDR3 is TGTGCCAGCAGTTCAACAGCCTATGGCTACACCTTC. It encodes CASSSTAYGYTF.

This clone was seen a single time. This rearrangement joins TRBV11-3 to TRBJ2-1, with D unclear. The CDR3 length is 13 residues. Per germline, CDR1 SGHNT and CDR2 YENEEA. With 1 base removed from V and 9 bases from J, the gap between germline ends came to 10 bases. CDR3 sequence reads: CASSLVTNPEQFF. The CDR3 DNA follows: TGTGCCAGCAGCTTAGTTACTAATCCTGAGCAGTTCTTC.

The rearrangement uses TRBV28 and TRBJ1-1; D is possibly TRBD1 (6 bases). The V end was cut by 2 bases, the J end by 2 bases, with 18 bases between. CDR3 length: 17 amino acids. Germline V lookup: CDR1 MDHEN, CDR2 SYDVKM. In DNA, the CDR3 is TGTGCCAGCAGTTTACACAGGGCTGAGAGTAACAACACTGAAGCTTTCTTT. Translation gives CASSLHRAESNNTEAFF.

V and J are TRBV30 and TRBJ1-2; possible D gene TRBD1, 5 bases. The CDR3 is 13 residues long. CDR1 is GTSNPN and CDR2 is SVGIG in the germline V gene (reference sequence). V was clipped by 1 base and J by 3 bases, with 9 bases between them. The CDR3 DNA follows: TGTGCCTGGAGTGGGGGCAGGTACTATGGCTACACCTTC. It encodes CAWSGGRYYGYTF.

The chain combines TRBV7-6 with TRBJ2-5; D uncertain. The CDR3 totals 12 residues. CDR1 is SGHVS and CDR2 is FNYEAQ in the germline V gene. V gave up 0 bases and J gave up 5 bases, with 4 bases separating them. The CDR3 nucleotides read TGTGCCAGCAGCTTAGCGTCGGAGACCCAGTACTTC. It is translated as CASSLASETQYF.

V gene TRBV7-9 combines with J gene TRBJ1-2, with 9 bases aligning to TRBD1. The germline gives CDR1 SEHNR, CDR2 FQNEAQ (reference sequence). Trimming at V came to 0 bases and at J to 5 bases, leaving 1 base not matched to a gene. This CDR3 is built from 14 residues. CDR3 sequence reads: CASSLADRGYGYTF. DNA of the CDR3: TGTGCCAGCAGCTTAGCGGACAGGGGTTATGGCTACACCTTC.

This chain connects TRBV6-5 to TRBJ2-5; 8 bases map to TRBD1. Germline V gene sequence: CDR1 MNHEY, CDR2 SVGAGI. V lost 0 bases, J lost 5 bases, and 2 bases stayed unmatched. The CDR3 extends over 14 amino acids. The CDR3 is CASSYSDRVETQYF. The CDR3 coding sequence is TGTGCCAGCAGTTACTCGGACAGGGTTGAGACCCAGTACTTC.

This clone occurred once. V usage is TRBV9 and J usage is TRBJ1-5; D unresolved. The germline V and J ends were trimmed by 4 bases and 0 bases, with 8 bases remaining between them. Germline V gene lookup returns CDR1 SGDLS and CDR2 YYNGEE. The CDR3 is 14 residues long. The CDR3 DNA reads TGTGCCAGCAGCTCCCAGAATAGCAATCAGCCCCAGCATTTT. Its protein is CASSSQNSNQPQHF.

The chain combines TRBV9 with TRBJ2-7; D possibly corresponds to TRBD1 (6 bases). The CDR3 length is 14 residues. V was trimmed by 2 bases and J by 4 bases, leaving 13 bases between them. The germline V gene has CDR1 SGDLS and CDR2 YYNGEE. The CDR3 nucleotides are TGTGCCAGCAGCGTCCGGGACAACGAATACGAGCAGTACTTC. Residues: CASSVRDNEYEQYF.

The rearrangement links TRBV29-1 to TRBJ2-1, with TRBD2 identical over 16 bases. This CDR3 is built from 15 residues. Trimming cost V 7 bases and J 7 bases; bases outside gene matches: 7. Germline loops: CDR1 SQVTM, CDR2 ANQGSEA. The CDR3 region has the DNA TGCAGCGGTGTGGGGGGACTAGCGGGAGGGAATGAGCAGTTCTTC. Protein: CSGVGGLAGGNEQFF.

The rearrangement joins TRBV6-5 to TRBJ1-2; TRBD1 matches 9 bases. Per the germline V gene, CDR1 is MNHEY and CDR2 is SVGAGI. Unmatched junction bases numbered 7, after V lost 4 bases and J lost 4 bases. The length of the CDR3 is 15 residues. This chain's CDR3 is CASSLQGALGYGYTF. CDR3 bases: TGTGCCAGCAGTTTACAGGGGGCGCTAGGCTATGGCTACACCTTC.

V is TRBV5-6 and J is TRBJ1-2; D is unresolved. Between the trimmed V and J ends, which lost 1 base and 0 bases, there was a span of 7 bases. The germline CDR1 and CDR2 sequences are SGHDT and YYEEEE. The CDR3 spans 14 residues. The CDR3 sequence: CASSLFLSNYGYTF. CDR3 bases: TGTGCCAGCAGCTTGTTTCTGTCTAACTATGGCTACACCTTC.

This chain joins TRBV5-1 and TRBJ1-1; 7 bases match TRBD1. From germline, CDR1 is SGHRS and CDR2 YFSETQ. There are 14 residues in the CDR3. With V trimmed by 6 bases and J by 6 bases, 11 bases remained unmatched. The chain's CDR3 is CASNGIQGGPEAFF. The CDR3 coding sequence is TGCGCCAGCAATGGGATCCAGGGGGGCCCTGAAGCTTTCTTT.

CDR3 nucleotides: TGTGCCAGCAGCTACGTAACAGTTGAGCAGTTCTTC. It is translated as CASSYVTVEQFF. The chain uses TRBV5-8 and TRBJ2-1; no reliable D call. The V gene's germline CDR1 is SGHTS and CDR2 YDEGEE. Trimming left V 3 bases short and J 9 bases short, with 10 bases between. The CDR3 contains 12 residues.

The rearrangement links TRBV7-9 to TRBJ1-2; D ambiguous. Trimming pared 3 bases from V and 3 bases from J, leaving 5 bases between. Germline V gene lookup returns CDR1 SEHNR and CDR2 FQNEAQ (reference sequence). The CDR3 spans 12 residues. As DNA, the CDR3 is TGTGCCAGCAGCTTCGGGGACTATGGCTACACCTTC. Translated, it gives CASSFGDYGYTF.